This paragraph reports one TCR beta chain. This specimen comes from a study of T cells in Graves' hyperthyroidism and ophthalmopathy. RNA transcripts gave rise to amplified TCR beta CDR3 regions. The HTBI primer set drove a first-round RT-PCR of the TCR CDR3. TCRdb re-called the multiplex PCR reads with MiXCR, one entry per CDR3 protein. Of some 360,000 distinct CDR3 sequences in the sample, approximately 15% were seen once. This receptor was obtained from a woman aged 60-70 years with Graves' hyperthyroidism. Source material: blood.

CDR3 protein: CASSPGAEKLFF. CDR3 nucleotides: TGTGCCAGCAGTCCCGGGGCAGAAAAACTGTTTTTT. This chain uses TRBV12-3 or TRBV12-4 with TRBJ1-4; D is possibly TRBD1 (5 bases). The CDR3 extends over 12 amino acids. Trimming left V 5 bases short and J 8 bases short, with 9 bases between.